These 19 T cell receptor beta chains came from one sample sequenced in a study of T cells in Graves' hyperthyroidism and ophthalmopathy. Researchers took RNA transcripts and amplified the TCR beta CDR3 regions from them. The HTBI set primed first-round TCR CDR3 RT-PCR. TCRdb reanalysed the multiplex PCR reads using MiXCR and keeps one entry per CDR3 protein. The sample records roughly 420,000 distinct CDR3 sequences, about a sixth being singletons. The sequencing input was blood. The source of these receptors is a woman younger than 30 with Graves' hyperthyroidism.

This clonotype has a handful of counts. The chain employs TRBV9 and TRBJ2-3; 8 bases map to TRBD2. The V segment lost 6 bases and the J segment 5 bases; nucleotides outside the gene matches: 5. The CDR3 covers 13 residues. The V gene's germline CDR1 is SGDLS and CDR2 YYNGEE. The CDR3 spells CASNRGGRDTQYF. CDR3 sequence (DNA): TGTGCCAGCAATCGGGGGGGCAGAGATACGCAGTATTTT.

This clonotype was picked up many times. V gene TRBV6-2 or TRBV6-3 combines with J gene TRBJ1-2; D uncertain. V lost 4 bases to trimming and J lost 4 bases, with 19 bases between them. This CDR3 comprises 16 residues. From germline, CDR1 is MNHEY and CDR2 SVGEGT. The CDR3 is CASSSASRTVPYGYTF. CDR3 DNA sequence: TGTGCCAGCAGTTCCGCCTCACGGACGGTACCCTATGGCTACACCTTC.

V gene TRBV28 combines with J gene TRBJ1-2; weak D call: TRBD1 (6 bases). There are 14 residues in the CDR3. V dropped 7 bases and J dropped 8 bases, with 20 bases sitting between them. From germline, CDR1 is MDHEN and CDR2 SYDVKM. In DNA form, the CDR3 reads TGTGCCAGCACTTCCAGCGCAGGGGCAAGAGGCTACACCTTC. Translating it yields CASTSSAGARGYTF.

The chain combines TRBV19 with TRBJ2-2, with D unclear. This CDR3 region has 14 residues. From germline, CDR1 is LNHDA and CDR2 SQIVND (reference sequence). The V end was cut by 5 bases, the J end by 2 bases, with 9 bases between. DNA of the CDR3: TGTGCCAGTAGTCAACAGAGAAACACCGGGGAGCTGTTTTTT. Its translation is CASSQQRNTGELFF.

About this clonotype itself: A junction boundary mismatches the germline segment, possibly from a read error. The chain uses TRBV30 and TRBJ2-5, with 10 nucleotides matching TRBD1. The CDR3 is made up of 16 amino acids. Germline loops: CDR1 GTSNPN, CDR2 SVGIG (reference sequence). The CDR3 region has the DNA TGTGCCGGGAGTGAAAAGAGACAGGGGGCGCGAGAGACCCAGTACTTC. Its translation is CAGSEKRQGARETQYF.

This clonotype was recorded many times. The chain couples TRBV19 to TRBJ2-7, with D unresolved. V shed 1 base and J shed 0 bases, with 10 bases lying between them. The CDR3 is 15 residues long. Looked up from germline, CDR1 is LNHDA and CDR2 is SQIVND (reference sequence). CDR3 amino acids: CASSIAPAASYEQYF. CDR3 DNA sequence: TGTGCCAGTAGTATAGCCCCGGCGGCCTCCTACGAGCAGTACTTC.

This clonotype was seen many times. This chain joins TRBV7-9 and TRBJ2-5; possible D gene TRBD2, 6 bases. V was shortened by 8 bases and J by 8 bases, with 15 bases between the two germline ends. The CDR3 has 12 amino acids. Germline CDR1 SEHNR, CDR2 FQNEAQ (reference sequence). CDR3 in amino acids: CASGDWVATQYF. For the CDR3, the DNA is TGTGCCAGCGGGGACTGGGTCGCTACCCAGTACTTC.

This clonotype was detected a few times. A much larger clone lies a single base off, so this may be a read error. This chain links TRBV2 with TRBJ1-5; perhaps TRBD1 as D (6 bases). Trimming left V 8 bases short and J 0 bases short, with 17 bases between. The germline CDR1 and CDR2 sequences are SNHLY and FYNNEI. The CDR3 loop spans 16 amino acids. The CDR3 DNA is TGTGCCAGCCGAGGGGCAGGGGTAGGTAGCAATCAGCCCCAGCATTTT. This gives the protein CASRGAGVGSNQPQHF.

In this sample, this clonotype turned up many times. The rearrangement joins TRBV6-1 to TRBJ1-2, with D uncertain. This CDR3 comprises 15 residues. Germline V gene data show CDR1 as MNHNS and CDR2 as SASEGT. Between the trimmed V and J ends, which lost 4 bases and 3 bases, there was a span of 15 bases. CDR3 sequence: CASSAEGGSYYGYTF. CDR3 nucleotide sequence: TGTGCCAGCAGTGCCGAGGGTGGCTCATACTATGGCTACACCTTC.

This clonotype was recorded at least ten times. This chain connects TRBV2 to TRBJ2-3; D might be TRBD2 (6 bases). The CDR3 extends over 16 amino acids. Germline CDR1 reads SNHLY; CDR2 reads FYNNEI. V lost 10 bases to trimming and J lost 7 bases, with 27 bases between them. This CDR3 is CATLRAGRDLGNTQYF. In nucleotides, the CDR3 is TGTGCCACTCTTCGTGCGGGCAGGGACTTGGGGAATACGCAGTATTTT.

This clonotype was found a few times. The chain combines TRBV5-4 with TRBJ1-2; TRBD1 is a possible D gene (5 bases). Germline V gives CDR1 SGHNT, CDR2 YYREEE (reference sequence). V was cut by 0 bases and J by 4 bases, with 7 bases left in between. The CDR3 loop spans 13 amino acids. The CDR3 region has the DNA TGTGCCAGCAGCTTGGGGGGACCCTATGGCTACACCTTC. The encoded protein is CASSLGGPYGYTF.

The chain couples TRBV4-2 to TRBJ2-4, with D perhaps TRBD1 or TRBD2 (5 bases each). V was shortened by 1 base and J by 5 bases, with 6 bases between the two germline ends. The germline CDR1 and CDR2 sequences are LGHNA and YNFKEQ. CDR3 length: 13 residues. DNA of the CDR3: TGTGCCAGCAGCCAAGTGGGGGAAAACATTCAGTACTTC. Residues: CASSQVGENIQYF.

This clonotype was detected ten times or more. The rearrangement links TRBV12-3 or TRBV12-4 to TRBJ1-3, with D unresolved. This CDR3 has 14 amino acids. V was cut by 1 base and J by 0 bases, with 4 bases left in between. This CDR3 is CASSLGSSGNTIYF. The CDR3 DNA reads TGTGCCAGCAGTTTAGGCAGCTCTGGAAACACCATATATTTT.

In its sample, this clonotype was seen a few times. This chain links TRBV13 with TRBJ2-1; possible D gene TRBD2, 5 bases. CDR1 and CDR2 (germline): PRHDT, FYEKMQ (reference sequence). Between the trimmed V and J ends, which lost 2 bases and 3 bases, there was a span of 14 bases. This CDR3 spans 16 amino acids. The CDR3 DNA reads TGTGCCAGCAGCTTATTTAAGGGCGGGTTCTACAATGAGCAGTTCTTC. This translates into CASSLFKGGFYNEQFF.

The table lists this clonotype with many counts. The rearrangement links TRBV6-6 to TRBJ2-1, with TRBD1 identical over 7 bases. This CDR3 is built from 15 residues. The V segment lost 2 bases and the J segment 4 bases; nucleotides outside the gene matches: 5. From germline, CDR1 is MNHNY and CDR2 SVGAGI (reference sequence). The CDR3 sequence: CASSYGTAPYNEQFF. The CDR3 bases are TGTGCCAGCAGTTACGGGACAGCGCCTTACAATGAGCAGTTCTTC.

This clonotype appeared many times. The V gene is TRBV5-1, the J gene TRBJ2-4; D ambiguous. Deletions cut 4 bases from V and 6 bases from J, with 20 bases between. Germline V CDR1 and CDR2: SGHRS, YFSETQ. CDR3 size: 16 residues. Here the CDR3 DNA reads TGCGCCAGCAGCGACCGGTCTTTAGGAACGACAAACATTCAGTACTTC. This translates into CASSDRSLGTTNIQYF. Using reference TRBV5-1 and TRBJ2-4 for the parts outside the CDR3, the full variable domain is KAGVTQTPRYLIKTRGQQVTLSCSPISGHRSVSWYQQTPGQGLQFLFEYFSETQRNKGNFPGRFSGRQFSNSRSEMNVSTLELGDSALYLCASSDRSLGTTNIQYFGAGTRLSVL.

CDR3: CASSVDLSSYNSPLHF. The CDR3 nucleotides are TGTGCCAGCAGCGTCGACCTTAGCTCCTATAATTCACCCCTCCACTTT. This sequence joins TRBV7-9 and TRBJ1-6; D uncertain. This CDR3 region has 16 residues. The V gene lost 5 bases and the J gene lost 0 bases, with 11 bases spanning the gap. Germline V gene lookup returns CDR1 SEHNR and CDR2 FQNEAQ (reference sequence).

The V gene is TRBV6-9, the J gene TRBJ1-2, with D possibly matching TRBD1 (5 bases). Trimming removed 3 bases from V and 4 bases from J, with 15 bases in between. Germline V CDR1 and CDR2: MNHGY, SVAAGI. The CDR3 is 15 residues long. Here the CDR3 reads CASSYMAGPSYGYTF. CDR3 coding DNA: TGTGCCAGCAGTTACATGGCGGGGCCCTCCTATGGCTACACCTTC.

This clonotype was recorded a few times. V gene TRBV29-1 combines with J gene TRBJ1-1; 10 bases line up with TRBD1. The CDR3 length is 15 residues. Per the germline V gene, CDR1 is SQVTM and CDR2 is ANQGSEA. With V trimmed by 5 bases and J by 3 bases, 9 bases remained unmatched. CDR3 DNA sequence: TGCAGCGTTAACCGGGACAGGGGAGGGTACACTGAAGCTTTCTTT. Amino acid sequence: CSVNRDRGGYTEAFF.